These 20 T cell receptor beta chains came from one sample sequenced in a study of cytomegalovirus exposure and HLA in healthy donors. PCR amplification relied on 60 Vbeta primers (plus 13 Jbeta primers). Assay used: immunoSEQ multiplex PCR; TCRdb lists only in-frame clones, some missing. The table has over 150,000 clones, roughly 81% seen once. Specimen: PBMCs. These receptors all stem from a woman in her 50s in good health and CMV-seronegative.

The chain has TRBV6-1 and TRBJ2-1; 8 positions match TRBD2. The junction had 11 bases not matched to a gene; V was cut back by 4 bases and J by 6 bases. The CDR3 runs to 16 residues. The germline V gene has CDR1 MNHNS and CDR2 SASEGT. As DNA, the CDR3 is TGTGCCAGCAGTGTCGGACCCAGCGGGAGCGGCAATGAGCAGTTCTTC. Translated: CASSVGPSGSGNEQFF.

The chain couples TRBV5-5 to TRBJ1-2, with TRBD1 matching over 9 bases. From germline, CDR1 is SGHKS and CDR2 YYEKEE (reference sequence). There are 15 residues in the CDR3. V was clipped by 0 bases and J by 7 bases; unmatched bases: 7. CDR3 sequence: CASSLATGGVGGYTF. For the CDR3, the DNA is TGTGCCAGCAGCTTGGCCACAGGGGGCGTTGGTGGCTACACCTTC.

V and J are TRBV2 and TRBJ2-1, with D hard to call. Trimming removed 1 base from V and 2 bases from J, with 6 bases in between. The germline CDR1 and CDR2 sequences are SNHLY and FYNNEI. The CDR3 is 14 amino acids. CDR3 nucleotides: TGTGCCAGCAGTGAAGTCCCAGCCTACAATGAGCAGTTCTTC. The encoded protein is CASSEVPAYNEQFF.

The rearrangement links TRBV5-1 to TRBJ1-3, with unresolved D. The germline V and J ends were trimmed by 8 bases and 0 bases, with 12 bases remaining between them. Germline V gives CDR1 SGHRS, CDR2 YFSETQ. This CDR3 spans 14 amino acids. The CDR3 nucleotides are TGCGCCAGTATGGAGGGATTCTCTGGAAACACCATATATTTT. Translating gives CASMEGFSGNTIYF.

This clone was seen a single time. In DNA form, the CDR3 reads TGTGCCAGCAGCGAGGGGGCTCACTACGAGCAGTACTTC. It specifies CASSEGAHYEQYF. The rearrangement joins TRBV5-6 to TRBJ2-7; 7 bases agree with TRBD1. Germline loops: CDR1 SGHDT, CDR2 YYEEEE. The CDR3 covers 13 residues. Trimming took 4 bases from V and 3 from J; bases not matched to a gene: 4.

This chain links TRBV6-6 with TRBJ2-2; 11 nucleotides match TRBD2. Germline assignment: CDR1 MNHNY and CDR2 SVGAGI (reference sequence). This CDR3 has 16 amino acids. J gave up 2 bases and V 4 bases, and 3 bases lay outside the gene matches. CDR3 in amino acids: CASSFLAGGNTGELFF. The CDR3, as DNA: TGTGCCAGCAGTTTCCTAGCGGGGGGCAACACCGGGGAGCTGTTTTTT.

This sequence joins TRBV5-4 and TRBJ2-5; 12 positions match TRBD2. J gave up 7 bases and V 4 bases, and 14 bases lay outside the gene matches. The CDR3 is 17 amino acids. CDR1 is SGHNT and CDR2 is YYREEE in the germline V gene (reference sequence). The CDR3 loop reads CASSIRTSGAPSGTQYF. In nucleotides, the CDR3 is TGTGCCAGCAGCATACGGACTAGCGGGGCCCCGAGCGGGACCCAGTACTTC.

The chain uses TRBV7-9 and TRBJ2-1, with unresolved D. Per the germline V gene, CDR1 is SEHNR and CDR2 is FQNEAQ (reference sequence). Trimming pared 1 base from V and 6 bases from J, leaving 7 bases between. CDR3 length equals 13 residues. The CDR3 region has the DNA TGTGCCAGCAGCTTAGGAGCCCCCAATGAGCAGTTCTTC. It translates to CASSLGAPNEQFF.

This clone was picked up a small number of times. The CDR3 loop reads CSVEDRRRSTDTQYF. As DNA, the CDR3 is TGCAGCGTTGAAGATCGGCGGCGAAGCACAGATACGCAGTATTTT. This rearrangement joins TRBV29-1 to TRBJ2-3; D gene uncertain. Trimming shortened V by 0 bases and J by 0 bases, and 10 bases separated the two germline ends. The CDR3 extends over 15 amino acids. From germline, CDR1 is SQVTM and CDR2 ANQGSEA.

The V call is TRBV27, the J call TRBJ1-2; the D gene is possibly TRBD1 (5 bases). Germline CDR1 reads MNHEY; CDR2 reads SMNVEV (reference sequence). The CDR3 is 13 amino acids. The V end was cut by 3 bases, the J end by 8 bases, with 13 bases between. The DNA for the CDR3 is TGTGCCAGCAGTTTTGGGGCTCTCGGAGGCTACACCTTC. This translates into CASSFGALGGYTF.

This chain joins TRBV19 and TRBJ2-1; TRBD2 matches 9 bases. The CDR3 is 16 amino acids. The germline gives CDR1 LNHDA, CDR2 SQIVND (reference sequence). V dropped 5 bases and J dropped 5; count of bases not matched to a gene: 10. The CDR3 DNA is TGTGCCAGTAGTCCCCGAGGCGGGGGGGGTAACAATGAGCAGTTCTTC. It codes for CASSPRGGGGNNEQFF.

This clone has only one observation. The rearrangement uses TRBV11-2 and TRBJ2-7; 9 nucleotides match TRBD2. J gave up 2 bases and V 5 bases, and 7 bases lay outside the gene matches. The CDR3 sequence is 15 residues long. Germline CDR1 and CDR2: SGHAT and FQNNGV. CDR3 DNA sequence: TGTGCCAGCAGCCAAACTAGCGGGCCTACCTACGAGCAGTACTTC. Its translation is CASSQTSGPTYEQYF.

The chain employs TRBV2 and TRBJ2-5; tentatively, D is TRBD1 (7 bases). V was pared by 4 bases and J by 1 base, with 10 bases between. CDR1 SNHLY and CDR2 FYNNEI come from the germline V gene. The CDR3 runs 14 residues. CDR3 region: CASSAQGGQETQYF. CDR3 DNA: TGTGCCAGCAGTGCGCAGGGGGGCCAAGAGACCCAGTACTTC.

This sequence joins TRBV28 and TRBJ2-2, with D tentatively TRBD1 (6 bases). The CDR3 runs to 14 residues. Trimming removed 6 bases at V and 0 bases at J, with 8 bases between. Germline CDR1 reads MDHEN; CDR2 reads SYDVKM. For the CDR3, the DNA is TGTGCCAGCAGCTCAGGGGCGAACACCGGGGAGCTGTTTTTT. It specifies CASSSGANTGELFF.

The chain employs TRBV7-2 and TRBJ1-6, with D possibly matching TRBD1 (5 bases). This CDR3 is built from 16 residues. Germline CDR1 is SGHTA and CDR2 is FQGNSA. Trimming pared 5 bases from V and 0 bases from J, leaving 11 bases between. CDR3 sequence reads: CASSPRGGSYNSPLHF. DNA of the CDR3: TGTGCCAGCAGCCCCCGGGGGGGCTCCTATAATTCACCCCTCCACTTT.

The V and J genes are TRBV7-9 and TRBJ2-7; TRBD1 matches 7 bases. The CDR3 is 15 residues long. CDR1 and CDR2 (germline): SEHNR, FQNEAQ (reference sequence). The ends lost 2 bases at V and 5 bases at J; junction bases unmatched: 9. The CDR3: CASSLYEGAIHEQYF. The CDR3 DNA follows: TGTGCCAGCAGCTTATACGAGGGGGCCATTCACGAGCAGTACTTC.

The chain has TRBV19 and TRBJ1-2, with a weak D call TRBD1 (6 bases). Per the germline V gene, CDR1 is LNHDA and CDR2 is SQIVND (reference sequence). This CDR3 region has 15 residues. Trimming took 1 base from V and 4 from J, leaving 13 bases between them. CDR3 residues: CASSIGGGPSYGYTF. The CDR3 DNA sequence: TGTGCCAGTAGTATAGGAGGGGGACCCTCCTATGGCTACACCTTC.

The V call is TRBV28, the J call TRBJ2-2, with D perhaps matching TRBD2 (6 bases). CDR3 length equals 12 residues. The germline V and J ends were trimmed by 7 bases and 5 bases, with 8 bases remaining between them. In germline, CDR1 is MDHEN, CDR2 SYDVKM. CDR3 protein: CASKLATGELFF. CDR3 coding DNA: TGTGCCAGCAAACTAGCAACCGGGGAGCTGTTTTTT.

The chain couples TRBV5-1 to TRBJ2-3; 13 bases align to TRBD2. This CDR3 has 16 residues. Germline V gene lookup returns CDR1 SGHRS and CDR2 YFSETQ. Trimming removed 2 bases from V and 2 bases from J; junction bases left unmatched: 2. CDR3 DNA: TGCGCCAGCAGCTTAGGGACTAGCGGGATCACAGATACGCAGTATTTT. Protein: CASSLGTSGITDTQYF.

This chain links TRBV5-4 with TRBJ2-1, with 7 bases identical to TRBD1. J was trimmed by 4 bases and V by 4 bases; bases with no gene match: 5. This CDR3 is 14 amino acids long. In germline, CDR1 is SGHNT, CDR2 YYREEE (reference sequence). The CDR3 protein is CASSPGTAYNEQFF. The DNA for the CDR3 is TGTGCCAGCAGCCCCGGGACAGCTTACAATGAGCAGTTCTTC.